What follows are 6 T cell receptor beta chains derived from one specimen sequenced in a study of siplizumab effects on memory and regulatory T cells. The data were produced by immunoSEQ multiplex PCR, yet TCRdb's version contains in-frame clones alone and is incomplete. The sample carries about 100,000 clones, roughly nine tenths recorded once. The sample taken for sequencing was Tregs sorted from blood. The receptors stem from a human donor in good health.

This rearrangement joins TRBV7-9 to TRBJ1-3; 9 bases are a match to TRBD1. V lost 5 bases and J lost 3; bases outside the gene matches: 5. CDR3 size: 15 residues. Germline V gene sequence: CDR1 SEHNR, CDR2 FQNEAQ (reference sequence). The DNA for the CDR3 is TGTGCCAGCAGCCTCCCGGGACAGGGTGGAAACACCATATATTTT. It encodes CASSLPGQGGNTIYF.

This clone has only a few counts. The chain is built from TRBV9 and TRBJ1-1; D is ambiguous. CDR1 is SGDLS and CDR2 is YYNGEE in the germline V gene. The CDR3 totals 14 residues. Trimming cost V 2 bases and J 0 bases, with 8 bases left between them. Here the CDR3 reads CASSVHGMNTEAFF. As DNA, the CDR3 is TGTGCCAGCAGCGTTCATGGGATGAACACTGAAGCTTTCTTT.

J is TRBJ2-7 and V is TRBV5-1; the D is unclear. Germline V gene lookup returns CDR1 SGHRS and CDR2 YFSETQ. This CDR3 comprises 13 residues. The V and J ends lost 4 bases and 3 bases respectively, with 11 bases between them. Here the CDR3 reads CASSITTSYEQYF. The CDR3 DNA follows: TGCGCCAGCAGCATCACGACAAGCTACGAGCAGTACTTC.

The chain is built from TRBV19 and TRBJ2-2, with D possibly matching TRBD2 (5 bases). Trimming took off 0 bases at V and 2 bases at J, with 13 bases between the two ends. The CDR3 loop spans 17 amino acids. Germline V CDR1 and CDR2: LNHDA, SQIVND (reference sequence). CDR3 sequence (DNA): TGTGCCAGTAGTATAGATGGGTTCGGAGGAAACACCGGGGAGCTGTTTTTT. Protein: CASSIDGFGGNTGELFF.

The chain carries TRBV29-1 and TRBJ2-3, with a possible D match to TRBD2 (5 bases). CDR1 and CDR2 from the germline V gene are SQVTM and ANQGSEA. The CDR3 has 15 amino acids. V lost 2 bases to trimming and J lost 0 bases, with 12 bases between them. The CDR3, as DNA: TGCAGCGTTGAACTGGACTCGAGAAGCACAGATACGCAGTATTTT. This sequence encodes CSVELDSRSTDTQYF.

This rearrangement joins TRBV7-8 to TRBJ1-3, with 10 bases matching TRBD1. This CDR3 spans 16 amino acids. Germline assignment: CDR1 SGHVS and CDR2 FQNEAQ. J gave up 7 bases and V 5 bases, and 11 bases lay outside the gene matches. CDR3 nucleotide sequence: TGTGCCAGCAGCCCTACGACAGGGGGCTTTTGGAACACCATATATTTT. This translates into CASSPTTGGFWNTIYF.